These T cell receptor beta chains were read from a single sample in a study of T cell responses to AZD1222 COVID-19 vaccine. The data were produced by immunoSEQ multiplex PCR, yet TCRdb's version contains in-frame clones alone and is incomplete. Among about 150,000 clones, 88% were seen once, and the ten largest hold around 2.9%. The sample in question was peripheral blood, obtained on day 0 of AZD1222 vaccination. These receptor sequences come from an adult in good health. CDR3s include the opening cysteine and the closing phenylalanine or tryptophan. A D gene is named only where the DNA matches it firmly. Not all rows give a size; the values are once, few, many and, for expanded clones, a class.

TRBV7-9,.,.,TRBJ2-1,CASSTLERDLVGEQFF,TGTGCCAGCAGCACACTGGAAAGAGATTTAGTTGGTGAGCAGTTCTTC
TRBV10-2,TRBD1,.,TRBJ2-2,CASSTARQGANTGELFF,TGCGCCAGCAGCACGGCCCGACAGGGTGCGAACACCGGGGAGCTGTTTTTT
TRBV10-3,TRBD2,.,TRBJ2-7,CAISGTSGGYEQYF,TGTGCCATCAGTGGGACTAGCGGGGGGTACGAGCAGTACTTC
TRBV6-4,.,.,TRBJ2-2,CASSDPIVVARTGELFF,TGTGCCAGCAGTGACCCCATAGTAGTAGCCCGCACCGGGGAGCTGTTTTTT
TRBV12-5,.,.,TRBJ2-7,CASGSVEGARQYF,TGTGCTAGTGGCTCGGTGGAGGGGGCTCGACAGTACTTC
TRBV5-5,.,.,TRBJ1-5,CASSRDTSRHQPQHF,TGTGCCAGCAGCCGTGACACATCCCGGCATCAGCCCCAGCATTTT
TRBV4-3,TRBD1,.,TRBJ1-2,CASSQSDRANDYGYTF,TGCGCCAGCAGCCAATCGGACAGGGCGAACGACTATGGCTACACCTTC
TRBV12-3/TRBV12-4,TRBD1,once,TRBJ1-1,CATEGGSVTEAFF,TGTGCCACCGAAGGGGGCTCGGTCACTGAAGCTTTCTTT
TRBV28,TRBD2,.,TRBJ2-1,CASSGRLAGSYNEQFF,TGTGCCAGCAGTGGAAGACTAGCGGGGTCCTACAATGAGCAGTTCTTC
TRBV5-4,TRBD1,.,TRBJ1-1,CASSRDRGNTEAFF,TGTGCCAGCAGCAGGGACAGGGGGAACACTGAAGCTTTCTTT
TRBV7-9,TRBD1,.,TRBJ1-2,CASSYRDRGYYGYTF,TGTGCCAGCAGCTACCGGGACAGGGGGTACTATGGCTACACCTTC